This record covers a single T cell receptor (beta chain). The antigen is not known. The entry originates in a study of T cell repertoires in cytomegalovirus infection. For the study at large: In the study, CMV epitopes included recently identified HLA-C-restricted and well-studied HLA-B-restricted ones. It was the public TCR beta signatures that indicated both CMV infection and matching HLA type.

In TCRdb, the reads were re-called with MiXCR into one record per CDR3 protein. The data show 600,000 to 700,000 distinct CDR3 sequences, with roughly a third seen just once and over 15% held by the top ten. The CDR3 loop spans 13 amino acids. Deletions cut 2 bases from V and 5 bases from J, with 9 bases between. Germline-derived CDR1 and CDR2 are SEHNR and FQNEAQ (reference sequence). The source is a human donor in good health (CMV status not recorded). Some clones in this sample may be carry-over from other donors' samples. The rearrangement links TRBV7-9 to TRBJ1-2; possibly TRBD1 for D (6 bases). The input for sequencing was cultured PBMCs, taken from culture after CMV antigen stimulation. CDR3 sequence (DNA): TGTGCCAGCAGCTTAATGGGGGCATATGGCTACACCTTC. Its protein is CASSLMGAYGYTF.